Below, one TCR beta chain is given with its context. Authors' analysis steps: The authors estimated nucleated cell counts from reference gene primer amplification. The table came from immunoSEQ multiplex PCR; TCRdb's copy has only in-frame clones and leaves some out. D and trimming were read from the DNA, whereas the V and J calls and clone size are those reported in that table. The sample shows some 120,000 clones, more than 85% of them seen only once. These data originate in a study of blood T cell repertoires in COVID-19. At the level of the study: COVID-19 samples collected from the United States, Italy and Spain covered acute and convalescent phases. PBMCs, B-cell-depleted T cells, or T cells provided the cDNA or gDNA that made up the material.

The CDR3 spans 15 residues. The trim removed 6 bases at V and 7 bases at J, leaving 6 bases unmatched. From germline, CDR1 is MRHNA and CDR2 SNTAGT. The chain is built from TRBV6-4 and TRBJ2-1, with 13 bases fitting TRBD2. The receptor's source is a human donor with acute or convalescent COVID-19. The donor label of this sample is uncertain. Specimen: peripheral blood. The CDR3 here is CASRLAGGPMNEQFF. The CDR3, as DNA: TGTGCCAGCAGACTAGCGGGAGGGCCCATGAATGAGCAGTTCTTC.